A selection of T cell receptor beta chains follows, all from one sample in a study of identical twins. One entry per CDR3 protein, called by TCRdb with MiXCR from the 5' RACE reads. This sample carries 140,000 to 150,000 distinct CDR3 sequences, around 3.5% of them seen once, and the ten largest clones take 8% to 8.5%. Input material: memory T cells sorted from blood. The receptors shown here come from a man between 18 and 35 years old in good health. Both conserved end residues are part of each CDR3. D genes are given only for firm matches. Clone size is given as once, few, many, or a class for an expanded clone.

V gene | D gene | clone size | CDR3 protein
TRBV5-1 | - | many | CASSLEVGGLETQYF
TRBV10-3 | - | many | CAISDPEGPQHF
TRBV21-1 | - | many | CASSKATGETDTQYF
TRBV18 | - | many | CASSPGGLEAFF
TRBV7-2 | - | many | CASSFGGNSLEQYF
TRBV19 | - | many | CASSIGQGIYYEQYF
TRBV20-1 | TRBD2 | many | CSARKGTSSGTQYF
TRBV28 | TRBD1 | few | CASSFPFPGGLSNQPQHF
TRBV7-9 | - | many | CASSLEIAVQETQYF
TRBV20-1 | - | many | CSAQGPTSEQYF
TRBV20-1 | - | many | CSARFSGANVLTF
TRBV12-3/TRBV12-4 | - | many | CASRWGLWASGANVLTF
TRBV28 | - | many | CASSSHLMGSNQPQHF
TRBV28 | - | many | CASSPWGSDSSYEQYF
TRBV6-1 | - | many | CASRPTGNEQFF
TRBV6-1 | - | many | CASKNRAQETQYF
TRBV5-1 | TRBD2 | many | CASSPGLAGAPGELFF
TRBV6-2/TRBV6-3 | TRBD2 | many | CASSYSSSGNTDTQYF
TRBV2 | - | many | CASDSPTEAFF
TRBV5-1 | - | many | CASSGQLNTEAFF
TRBV30 | - | many | CAWGDRYEQYF
TRBV5-1 | TRBD2 | many | CASRVAGGETQYF
TRBV6-2/TRBV6-3 | TRBD1 | many | CASRTGLGTEAFF